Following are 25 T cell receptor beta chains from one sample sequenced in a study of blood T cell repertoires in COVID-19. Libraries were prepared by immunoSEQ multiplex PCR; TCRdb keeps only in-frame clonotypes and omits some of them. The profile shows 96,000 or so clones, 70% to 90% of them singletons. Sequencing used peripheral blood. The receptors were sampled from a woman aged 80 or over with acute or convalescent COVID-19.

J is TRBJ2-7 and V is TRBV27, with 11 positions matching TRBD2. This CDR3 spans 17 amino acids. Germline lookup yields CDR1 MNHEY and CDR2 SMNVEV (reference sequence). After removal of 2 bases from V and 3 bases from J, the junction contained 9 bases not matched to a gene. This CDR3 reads CASSLRSSGRGYYEQYF. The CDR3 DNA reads TGTGCCAGCAGTTTACGGAGTAGCGGGAGGGGTTACTACGAGCAGTACTTC.

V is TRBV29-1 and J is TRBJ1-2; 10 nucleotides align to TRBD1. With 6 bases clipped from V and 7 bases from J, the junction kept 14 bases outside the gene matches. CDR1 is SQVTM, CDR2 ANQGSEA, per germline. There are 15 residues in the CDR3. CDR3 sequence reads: CSVLTGGGQWGGYTF. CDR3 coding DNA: TGCAGCGTACTGACAGGGGGCGGACAGTGGGGTGGCTACACCTTC.

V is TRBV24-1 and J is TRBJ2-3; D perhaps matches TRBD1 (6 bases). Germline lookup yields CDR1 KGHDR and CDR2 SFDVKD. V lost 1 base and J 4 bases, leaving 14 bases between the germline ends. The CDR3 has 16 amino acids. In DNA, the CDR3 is TGTGCCACCAGTGATTTCGGCAGGGGATATTCAGATACGCAGTATTTT. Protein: CATSDFGRGYSDTQYF.

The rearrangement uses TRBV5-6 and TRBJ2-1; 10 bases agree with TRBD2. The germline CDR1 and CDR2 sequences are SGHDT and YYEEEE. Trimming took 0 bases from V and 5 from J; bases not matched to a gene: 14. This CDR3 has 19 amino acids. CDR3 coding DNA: TGTGCCAGCAGCTTGGATACTAGGGGACTAGCGCCTATTCACAATGAGCAGTTCTTC. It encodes CASSLDTRGLAPIHNEQFF.

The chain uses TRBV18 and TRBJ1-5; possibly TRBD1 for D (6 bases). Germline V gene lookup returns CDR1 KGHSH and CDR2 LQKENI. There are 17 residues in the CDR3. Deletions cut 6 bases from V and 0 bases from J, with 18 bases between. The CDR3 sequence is CASSPGTQLFSNQPQHF. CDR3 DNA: TGTGCCAGCTCTCCCGGGACACAGTTATTTAGCAATCAGCCCCAGCATTTT. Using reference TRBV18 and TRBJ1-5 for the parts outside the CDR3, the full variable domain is NAGVMQNPRHLVRRRGQEARLRCSPMKGHSHVYWYRQLPEEGLKFMVYLQKENIIDESGMPKERFSAEFPKEGPSILRIQQVVRGDSAAYFCASSPGTQLFSNQPQHFGDGTRLSIL.

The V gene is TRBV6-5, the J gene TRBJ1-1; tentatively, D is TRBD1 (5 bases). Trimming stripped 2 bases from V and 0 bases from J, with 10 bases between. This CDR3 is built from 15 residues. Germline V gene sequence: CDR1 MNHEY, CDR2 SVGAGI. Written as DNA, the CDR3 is TGTGCCAGCAGTTACAGGGGCATCATGAACACTGAAGCTTTCTTT. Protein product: CASSYRGIMNTEAFF.

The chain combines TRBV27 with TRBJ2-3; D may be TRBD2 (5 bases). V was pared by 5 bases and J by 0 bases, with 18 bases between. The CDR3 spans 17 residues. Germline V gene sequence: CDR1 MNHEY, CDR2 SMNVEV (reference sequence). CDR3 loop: CASSPADFYLSTDTQYF. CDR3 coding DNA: TGTGCCAGCAGTCCGGCGGACTTCTACCTTAGCACAGATACGCAGTATTTT.

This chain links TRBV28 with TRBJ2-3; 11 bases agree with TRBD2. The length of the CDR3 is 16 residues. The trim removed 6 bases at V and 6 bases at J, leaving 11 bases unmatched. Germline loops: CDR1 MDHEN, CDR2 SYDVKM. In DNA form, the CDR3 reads TGTGCCAGCAGCCGGACTAGCGGGTCACCGAGGGATACGCAGTATTTT. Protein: CASSRTSGSPRDTQYF.

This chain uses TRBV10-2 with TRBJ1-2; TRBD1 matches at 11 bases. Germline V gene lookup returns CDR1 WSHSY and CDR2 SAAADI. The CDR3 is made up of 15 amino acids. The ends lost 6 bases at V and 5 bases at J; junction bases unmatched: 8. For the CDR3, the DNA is TGCGCCAGCAGCGGACAGGGGGCTAGAGGATATGGCTACACCTTC. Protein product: CASSGQGARGYGYTF.

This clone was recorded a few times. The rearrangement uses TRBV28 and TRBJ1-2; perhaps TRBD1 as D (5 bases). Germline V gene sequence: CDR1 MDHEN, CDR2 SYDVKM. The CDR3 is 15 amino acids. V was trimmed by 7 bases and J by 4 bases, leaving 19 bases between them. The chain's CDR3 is CASMSFGAGLYGYTF. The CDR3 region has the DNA TGTGCCAGCATGAGTTTTGGGGCAGGGCTCTATGGCTACACCTTC.

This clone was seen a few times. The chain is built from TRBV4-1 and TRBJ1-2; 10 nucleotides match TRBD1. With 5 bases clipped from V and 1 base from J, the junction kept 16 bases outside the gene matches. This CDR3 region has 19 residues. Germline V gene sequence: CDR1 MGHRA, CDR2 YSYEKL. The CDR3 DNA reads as TGCGCCAGCAGCTTTAGACCGGGACAGGGGCGAACTCGTAACTATGGCTACACCTTC. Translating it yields CASSFRPGQGRTRNYGYTF.

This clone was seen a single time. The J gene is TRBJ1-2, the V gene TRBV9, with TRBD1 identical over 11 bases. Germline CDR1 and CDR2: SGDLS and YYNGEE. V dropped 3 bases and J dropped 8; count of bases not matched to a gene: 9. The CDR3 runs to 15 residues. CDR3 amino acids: CASSARGQGVHGYTF. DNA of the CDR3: TGTGCCAGCAGCGCCCGGGGACAGGGGGTCCACGGCTACACCTTC.

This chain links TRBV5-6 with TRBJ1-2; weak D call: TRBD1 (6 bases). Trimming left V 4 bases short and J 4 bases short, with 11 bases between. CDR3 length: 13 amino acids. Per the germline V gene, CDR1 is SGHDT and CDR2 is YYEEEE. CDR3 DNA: TGTGCCAGCAGCCGGGACACCCTCTATGGCTACACCTTC. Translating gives CASSRDTLYGYTF.

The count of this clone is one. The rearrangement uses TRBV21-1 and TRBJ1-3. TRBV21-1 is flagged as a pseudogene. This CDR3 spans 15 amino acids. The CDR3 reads CARTGGSISGNTIYF. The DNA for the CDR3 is TGTGCCAGGACGGGCGGGAGTATCTCTGGAAACACCATATATTTT.

The CDR3 region is CASSGRGQGTDTQYF. The DNA of the CDR3 is TGTGCCAGCAGCGGCAGGGGGCAAGGCACAGATACGCAGTATTTT. This rearrangement joins TRBV5-5 to TRBJ2-3; 8 bases agree with TRBD1. The CDR3 is 15 amino acids. J gave up 1 base and V 4 bases, and 5 bases lay outside the gene matches. Germline V gene lookup returns CDR1 SGHKS and CDR2 YYEKEE (reference sequence). Supplemented by reference TRBV5-5 and TRBJ2-3, the full variable domain reads DAGVTQSPTHLIKTRGQQVTLRCSPISGHKSVSWYQQVLGQGPQFIFQYYEKEERGRGNFPDRFSARQFPNYSSELNVNALLLGDSALYLCASSGRGQGTDTQYFGPGTRLTVL.

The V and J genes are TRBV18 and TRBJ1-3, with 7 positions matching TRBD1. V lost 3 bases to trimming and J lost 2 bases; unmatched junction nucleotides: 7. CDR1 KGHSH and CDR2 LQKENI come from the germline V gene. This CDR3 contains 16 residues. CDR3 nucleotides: TGTGCCAGCTCACCTCCAGGGACAGCAACTGGAAACACCATATATTTT. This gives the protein CASSPPGTATGNTIYF. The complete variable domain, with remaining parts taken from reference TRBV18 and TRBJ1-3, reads NAGVMQNPRHLVRRRGQEARLRCSPMKGHSHVYWYRQLPEEGLKFMVYLQKENIIDESGMPKERFSAEFPKEGPSILRIQQVVRGDSAAYFCASSPPGTATGNTIYFGEGSWLTVV.

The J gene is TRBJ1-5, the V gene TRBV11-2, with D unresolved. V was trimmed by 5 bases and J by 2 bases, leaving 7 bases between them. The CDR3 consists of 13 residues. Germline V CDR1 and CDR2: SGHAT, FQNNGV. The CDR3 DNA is TGTGCCAGCAGCGGGCAGGGCAATCAGCCCCAGCATTTT. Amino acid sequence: CASSGQGNQPQHF.

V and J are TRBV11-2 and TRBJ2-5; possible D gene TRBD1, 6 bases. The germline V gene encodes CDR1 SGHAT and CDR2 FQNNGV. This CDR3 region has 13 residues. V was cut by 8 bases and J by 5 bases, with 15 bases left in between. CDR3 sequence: CASVRSGQETQYF. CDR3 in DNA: TGTGCCAGCGTTCGGAGCGGACAGGAGACCCAGTACTTC. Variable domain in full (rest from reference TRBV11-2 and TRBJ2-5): EAGVAQSPRYKIIEKRQSVAFWCNPISGHATLYWYQQILGQGPKLLIQFQNNGVVDDSQLPKDRFSAERLKGVDSTLKIQPAKLEDSAVYLCASVRSGQETQYFGPGTRLLVL.

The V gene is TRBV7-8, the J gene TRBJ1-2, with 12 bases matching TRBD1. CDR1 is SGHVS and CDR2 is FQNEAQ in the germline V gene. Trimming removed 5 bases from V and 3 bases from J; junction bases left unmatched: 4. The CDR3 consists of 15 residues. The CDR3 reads CASSKRDRGHYGYTF. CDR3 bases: TGTGCCAGCAGCAAAAGGGACAGGGGGCACTATGGCTACACCTTC.

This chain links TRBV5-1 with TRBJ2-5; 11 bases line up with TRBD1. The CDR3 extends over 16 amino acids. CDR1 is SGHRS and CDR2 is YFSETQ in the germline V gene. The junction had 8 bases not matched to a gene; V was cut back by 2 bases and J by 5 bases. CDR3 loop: CASSFGQGAVGETQYF. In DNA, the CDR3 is TGCGCCAGCAGCTTCGGACAGGGGGCTGTCGGGGAGACCCAGTACTTC.

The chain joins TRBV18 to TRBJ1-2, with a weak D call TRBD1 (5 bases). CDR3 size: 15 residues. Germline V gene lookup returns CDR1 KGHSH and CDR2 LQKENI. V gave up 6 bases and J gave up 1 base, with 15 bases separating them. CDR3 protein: CASSQQGLFNYGYTF. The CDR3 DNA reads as TGTGCCAGCTCTCAGCAGGGACTTTTTAACTATGGCTACACCTTC.

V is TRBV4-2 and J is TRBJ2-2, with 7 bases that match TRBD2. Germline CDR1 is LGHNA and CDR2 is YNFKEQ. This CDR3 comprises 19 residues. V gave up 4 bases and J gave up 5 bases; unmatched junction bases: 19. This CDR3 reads CASSPSSAGYPPRTGELFF. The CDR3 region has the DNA TGTGCCAGCAGCCCCTCGTCAGCGGGATATCCCCCCCGGACCGGGGAGCTGTTTTTT.

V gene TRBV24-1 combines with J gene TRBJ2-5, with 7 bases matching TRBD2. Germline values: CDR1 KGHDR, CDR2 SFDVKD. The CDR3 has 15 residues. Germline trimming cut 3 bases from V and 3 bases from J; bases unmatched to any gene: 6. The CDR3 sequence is CATSDPRGGEETQYF. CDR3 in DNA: TGTGCCACCAGTGATCCTAGGGGAGGGGAAGAGACCCAGTACTTC.

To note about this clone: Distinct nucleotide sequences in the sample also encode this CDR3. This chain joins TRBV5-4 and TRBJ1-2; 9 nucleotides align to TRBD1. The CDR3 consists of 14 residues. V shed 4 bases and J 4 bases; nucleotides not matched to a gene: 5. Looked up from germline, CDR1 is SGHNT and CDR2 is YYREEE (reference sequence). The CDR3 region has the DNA TGTGCCAGCAGCAGTGGGACAGGGTTCTATGGCTACACCTTC. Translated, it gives CASSSGTGFYGYTF.

The CDR3 sequence is CASSVAGLAVNEQYF. The CDR3 nucleotides are TGCGCCAGCAGCGTGGCTGGACTAGCGGTTAACGAGCAGTACTTC. J is TRBJ2-7 and V is TRBV5-1, with TRBD2 matching over 10 bases. The length of the CDR3 is 15 residues. CDR1 SGHRS and CDR2 YFSETQ come from the germline V gene. With V trimmed by 4 bases and J by 5 bases, 9 bases remained unmatched. The variable domain in full, completed from reference TRBV5-1 and TRBJ2-7, reads KAGVTQTPRYLIKTRGQQVTLSCSPISGHRSVSWYQQTPGQGLQFLFEYFSETQRNKGNFPGRFSGRQFSNSRSEMNVSTLELGDSALYLCASSVAGLAVNEQYFGPGTRLTVT.